The present entry profiles one TCR beta chain with its context. This record comes from a study of PD-1 blockade in classical Hodgkin lymphoma. Every patient had relapsed following autologous stem cell transplantation, and cohorts differed in brentuximab vedotin exposure. Under best response, outcomes were complete response, partial response or progressive disease. The germline CDR1 and CDR2 sequences are ENHRY and SYGVKD. This CDR3 comprises 15 residues. Trimming took 2 bases from V and 7 from J; bases not matched to a gene: 8. Clones were sequenced by immunoSEQ multiplex PCR, and TCRdb holds only the in-frame ones, with some missing. The sample lists 15,000 to 20,000 clones; 75% to 90% were seen once.

The chain is built from TRBV10-3 and TRBJ1-5, with 7 bases aligning to TRBD1. The sample in question was peripheral blood mononuclear cells (PBMCs), obtained at baseline. This sequence was found in a human donor with classical Hodgkin lymphoma. The DNA for the CDR3 is TGTGCCATCAGTGAGCGGGAAGGGGGCCGGCAGCCCCAGCATTTT. Its translation is CAISEREGGRQPQHF.